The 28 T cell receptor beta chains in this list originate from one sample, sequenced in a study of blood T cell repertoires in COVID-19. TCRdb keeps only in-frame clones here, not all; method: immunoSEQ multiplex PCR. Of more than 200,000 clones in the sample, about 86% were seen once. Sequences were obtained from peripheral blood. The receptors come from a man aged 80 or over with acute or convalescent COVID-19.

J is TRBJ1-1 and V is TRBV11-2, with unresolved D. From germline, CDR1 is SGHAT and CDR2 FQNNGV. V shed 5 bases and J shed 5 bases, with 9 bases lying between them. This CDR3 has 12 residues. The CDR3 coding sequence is TGTGCCAGCAGCCGCCAGATAACTGAAGCTTTCTTT. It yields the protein CASSRQITEAFF.

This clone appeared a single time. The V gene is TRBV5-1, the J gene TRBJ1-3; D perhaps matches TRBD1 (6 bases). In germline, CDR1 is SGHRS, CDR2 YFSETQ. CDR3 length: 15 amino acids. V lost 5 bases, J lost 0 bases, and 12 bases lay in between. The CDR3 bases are TGCGCCAGCAGACCCTTACAGGGCTCTGGAAACACCATATATTTT. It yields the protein CASRPLQGSGNTIYF.

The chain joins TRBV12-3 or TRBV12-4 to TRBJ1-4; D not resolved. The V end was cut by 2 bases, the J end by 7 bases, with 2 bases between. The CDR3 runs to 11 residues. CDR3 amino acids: CASSLLEKLFF. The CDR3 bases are TGTGCCAGCAGTTTACTTGAAAAACTGTTTTTT.

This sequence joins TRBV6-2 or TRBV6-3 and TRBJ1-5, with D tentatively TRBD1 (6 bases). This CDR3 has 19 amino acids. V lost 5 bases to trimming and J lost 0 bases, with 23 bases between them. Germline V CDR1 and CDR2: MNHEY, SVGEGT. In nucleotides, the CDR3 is TGTGCCAGCAGTACGCCGGGACATCAGCCCCTATATAGCAATCAGCCCCAGCATTTT. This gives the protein CASSTPGHQPLYSNQPQHF.

The DNA of the CDR3 is TGTGCCAGCAGCTTGGATTGGACAGGGTACACTGAAGCTTTCTTT. Translation: CASSLDWTGYTEAFF. The gene calls are TRBV5-4 and TRBJ1-1, with 8 bases that match TRBD1. Germline V gene lookup returns CDR1 SGHNT and CDR2 YYREEE (reference sequence). The CDR3 contains 15 residues. After removal of 0 bases from V and 3 bases from J, the junction contained 4 bases not matched to a gene.

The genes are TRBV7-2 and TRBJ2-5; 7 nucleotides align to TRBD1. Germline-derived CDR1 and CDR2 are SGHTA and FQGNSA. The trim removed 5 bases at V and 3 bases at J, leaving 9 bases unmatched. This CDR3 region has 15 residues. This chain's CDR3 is CASSTNRGAKETQYF. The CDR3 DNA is TGTGCCAGCAGCACCAACAGGGGTGCCAAAGAGACCCAGTACTTC.

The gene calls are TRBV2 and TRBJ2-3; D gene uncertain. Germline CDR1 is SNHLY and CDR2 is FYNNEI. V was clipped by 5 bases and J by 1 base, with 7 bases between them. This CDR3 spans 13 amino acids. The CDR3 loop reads CASSLGRTDTQYF. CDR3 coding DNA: TGTGCCAGCAGTTTGGGCCGCACAGATACGCAGTATTTT.

In DNA, the CDR3 is TGCGCCAGCAGGGTGCGCAGGACTAGCGGGAACTCCTACAATGAGCAGTTCTTC. Protein sequence: CASRVRRTSGNSYNEQFF. V is TRBV10-1 and J is TRBJ2-1, with 12 bases matching TRBD2. The CDR3 is 18 amino acids. Germline loops: CDR1 WNHNN, CDR2 SYGVQD (reference sequence). Trimming took 6 bases from V and 0 from J; bases not matched to a gene: 9.

Here the CDR3 reads CASSPGGNRNQPQHF. In nucleotides, the CDR3 is TGTGCCAGCTCACCAGGAGGGAATCGCAATCAGCCCCAGCATTTT. This sequence joins TRBV18 and TRBJ1-5; D gene uncertain. The germline CDR1 and CDR2 sequences are KGHSH and LQKENI. The CDR3 is 15 amino acids. V was pared by 2 bases and J by 2 bases, with 10 bases between.

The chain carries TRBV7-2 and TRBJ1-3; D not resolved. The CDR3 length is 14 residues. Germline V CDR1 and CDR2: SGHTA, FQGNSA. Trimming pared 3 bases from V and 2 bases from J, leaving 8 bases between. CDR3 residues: CASSLATPGNTIYF. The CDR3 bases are TGTGCCAGCAGCTTGGCCACACCTGGAAACACCATATATTTT.

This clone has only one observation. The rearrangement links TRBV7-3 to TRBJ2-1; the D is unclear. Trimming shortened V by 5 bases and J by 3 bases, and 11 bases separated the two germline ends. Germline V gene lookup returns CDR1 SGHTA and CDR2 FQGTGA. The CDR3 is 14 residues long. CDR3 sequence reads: CASSLQPGYNEQFF. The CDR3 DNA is TGTGCCAGCAGCCTCCAACCAGGCTACAATGAGCAGTTCTTC.

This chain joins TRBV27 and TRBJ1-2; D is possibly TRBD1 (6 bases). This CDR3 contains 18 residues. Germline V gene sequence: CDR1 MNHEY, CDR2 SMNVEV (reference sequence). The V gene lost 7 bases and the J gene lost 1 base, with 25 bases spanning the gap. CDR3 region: CASKPGWIEDSHNYGYTF. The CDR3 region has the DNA TGTGCCAGCAAACCTGGGTGGATAGAGGACAGTCATAACTATGGCTACACCTTC.

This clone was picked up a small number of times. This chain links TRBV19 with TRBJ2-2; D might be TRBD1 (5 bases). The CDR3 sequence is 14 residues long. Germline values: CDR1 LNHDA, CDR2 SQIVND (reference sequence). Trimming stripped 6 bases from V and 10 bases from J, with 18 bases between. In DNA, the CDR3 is TGTGCCAGTAGACCCGTCACAGGAGATCCGGAGCTGTTTTTT. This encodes CASRPVTGDPELFF. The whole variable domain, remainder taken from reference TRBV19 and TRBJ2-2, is DGGITQSPKYLFRKEGQNVTLSCEQNLNHDAMYWYRQDPGQGLRLIYYSQIVNDFQKGDIAEGYSVSREKKESFPLTVTSAQKNPTAFYLCASRPVTGDPELFFGEGSRLTVL.

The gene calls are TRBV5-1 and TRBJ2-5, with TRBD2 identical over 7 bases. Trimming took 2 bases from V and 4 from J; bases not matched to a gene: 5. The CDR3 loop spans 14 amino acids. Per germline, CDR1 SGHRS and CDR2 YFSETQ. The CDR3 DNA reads TGCGCCAGCAGCTTATTTTTAGCGGGAGAGACCCAGTACTTC. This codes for CASSLFLAGETQYF.

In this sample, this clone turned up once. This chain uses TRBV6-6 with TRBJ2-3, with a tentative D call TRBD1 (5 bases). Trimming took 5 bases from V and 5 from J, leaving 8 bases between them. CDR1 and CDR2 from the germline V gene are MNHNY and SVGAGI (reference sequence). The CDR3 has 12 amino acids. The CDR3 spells CASSLRGDTQYF. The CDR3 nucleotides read TGTGCCAGCAGTCTTAGGGGAGATACGCAGTATTTT.

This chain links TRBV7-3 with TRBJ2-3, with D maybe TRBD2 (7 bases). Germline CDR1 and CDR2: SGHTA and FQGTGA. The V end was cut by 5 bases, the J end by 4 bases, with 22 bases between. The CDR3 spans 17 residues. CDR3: CASSPLGGGPGADTQYF. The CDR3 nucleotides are TGTGCCAGCAGCCCCCTTGGGGGGGGGCCGGGCGCAGATACGCAGTATTTT.

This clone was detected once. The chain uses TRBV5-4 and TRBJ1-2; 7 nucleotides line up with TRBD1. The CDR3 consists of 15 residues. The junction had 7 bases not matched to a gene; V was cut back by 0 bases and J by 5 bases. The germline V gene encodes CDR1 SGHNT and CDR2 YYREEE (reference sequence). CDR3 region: CASSLAGTVAYGYTF. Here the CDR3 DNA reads TGTGCCAGCAGCTTGGCCGGGACAGTGGCGTATGGCTACACCTTC.

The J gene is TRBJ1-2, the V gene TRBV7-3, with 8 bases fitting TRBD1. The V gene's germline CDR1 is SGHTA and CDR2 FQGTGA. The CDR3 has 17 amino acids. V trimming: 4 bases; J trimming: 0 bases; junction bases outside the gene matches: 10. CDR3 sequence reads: CASSSIRGQGANYGYTF. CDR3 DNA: TGTGCCAGCAGCTCCATTCGTGGACAGGGAGCTAACTATGGCTACACCTTC.

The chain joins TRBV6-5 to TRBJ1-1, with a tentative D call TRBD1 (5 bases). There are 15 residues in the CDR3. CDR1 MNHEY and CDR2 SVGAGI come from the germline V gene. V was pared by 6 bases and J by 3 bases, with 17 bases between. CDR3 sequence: CASSDGRGRDTEAFF. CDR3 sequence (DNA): TGTGCCAGCAGCGATGGGAGGGGAAGGGACACTGAAGCTTTCTTT.

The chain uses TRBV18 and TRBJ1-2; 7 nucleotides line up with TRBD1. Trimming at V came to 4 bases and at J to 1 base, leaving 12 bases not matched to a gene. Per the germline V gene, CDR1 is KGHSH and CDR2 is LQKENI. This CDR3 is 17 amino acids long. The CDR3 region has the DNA TGTGCCAGCTCACAATTCCCTACAGGGGCTAATAACTATGGCTACACCTTC. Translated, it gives CASSQFPTGANNYGYTF.

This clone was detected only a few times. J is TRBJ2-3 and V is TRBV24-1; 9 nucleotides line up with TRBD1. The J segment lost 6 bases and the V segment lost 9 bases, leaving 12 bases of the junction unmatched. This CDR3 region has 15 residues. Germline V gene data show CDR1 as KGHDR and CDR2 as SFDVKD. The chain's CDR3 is CATAPGTGPLDTQYF. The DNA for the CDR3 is TGTGCCACCGCTCCCGGGACAGGGCCTCTTGATACGCAGTATTTT.

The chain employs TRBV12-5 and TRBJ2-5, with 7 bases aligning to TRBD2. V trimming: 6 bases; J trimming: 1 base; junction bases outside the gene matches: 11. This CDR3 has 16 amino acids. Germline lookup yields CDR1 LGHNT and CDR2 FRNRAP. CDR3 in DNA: TGTGCTAGTGGCCCTGCCTTGGGGGGGATCCAAGAGACCCAGTACTTC. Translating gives CASGPALGGIQETQYF.

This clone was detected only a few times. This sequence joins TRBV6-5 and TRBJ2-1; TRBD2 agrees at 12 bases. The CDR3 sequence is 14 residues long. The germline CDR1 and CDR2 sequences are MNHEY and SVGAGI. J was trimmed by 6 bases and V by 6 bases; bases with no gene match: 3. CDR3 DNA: TGTGCCAGCAGCCGACTAGCGGGAGTCAATGAGCAGTTCTTC. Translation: CASSRLAGVNEQFF.

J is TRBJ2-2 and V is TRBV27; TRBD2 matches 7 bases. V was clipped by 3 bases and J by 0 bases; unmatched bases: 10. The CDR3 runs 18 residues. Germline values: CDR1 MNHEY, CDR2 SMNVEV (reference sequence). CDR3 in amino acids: CASSFLAGDLANTGELFF. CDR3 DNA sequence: TGTGCCAGCAGTTTTTTGGCGGGAGATTTGGCGAACACCGGGGAGCTGTTTTTT.

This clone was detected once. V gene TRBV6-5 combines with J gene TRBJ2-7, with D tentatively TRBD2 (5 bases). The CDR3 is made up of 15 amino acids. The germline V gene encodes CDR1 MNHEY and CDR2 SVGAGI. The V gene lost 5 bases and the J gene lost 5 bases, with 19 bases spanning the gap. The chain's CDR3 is CASSLEVGVTDEQYF. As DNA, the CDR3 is TGTGCCAGCAGTCTCGAGGTCGGGGTCACAGACGAGCAGTACTTC.

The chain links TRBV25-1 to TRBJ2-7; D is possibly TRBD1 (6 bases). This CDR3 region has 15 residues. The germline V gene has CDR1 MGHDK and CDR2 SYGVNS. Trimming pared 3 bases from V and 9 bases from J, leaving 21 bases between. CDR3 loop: CASSDPNRLGAGQYF. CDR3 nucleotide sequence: TGTGCCAGCAGTGATCCCAACCGACTGGGGGCAGGGCAGTACTTC.

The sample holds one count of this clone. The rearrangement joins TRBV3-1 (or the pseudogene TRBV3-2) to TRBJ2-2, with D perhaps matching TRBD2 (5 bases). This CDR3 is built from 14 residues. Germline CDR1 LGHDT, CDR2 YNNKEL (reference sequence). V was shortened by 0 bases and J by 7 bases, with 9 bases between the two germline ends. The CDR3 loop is CASSQDSRGGELFF. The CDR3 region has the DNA TGTGCCAGCAGCCAAGATTCCCGGGGCGGGGAGCTGTTTTTT.

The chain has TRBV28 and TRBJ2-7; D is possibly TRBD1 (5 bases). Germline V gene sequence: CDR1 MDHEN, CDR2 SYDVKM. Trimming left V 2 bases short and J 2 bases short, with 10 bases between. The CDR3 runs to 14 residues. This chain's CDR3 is CASSLQGPTYEQYF. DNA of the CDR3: TGTGCCAGCAGTTTACAGGGCCCTACCTACGAGCAGTACTTC.